This TCR beta chain was identified during a study of shared clonotypes between healthy human individuals. Overall study results and limits: The study drew on few donors, limiting represented genetic and exposure-history diversity.

CD45RA+ naive and CD45RA-negative memory subsets were separated from CD4+ cells. As regards this clone: No antigen is known for it.

Profiled with immunoSEQ multiplex PCR; TCRdb holds only in-frame clones, not every one. This table has about 2 million clones, approximately 95% appearing once. The sample consisted of naive CD4+ T cells sorted from blood. Noted subset: CD45RA+ positively selected. This sequence originates from a man aged 18-30 years in good health.

In nucleotides, the CDR3 is TGTGCCAGCAGCCGAGGGACAGCTACCCCCAGCTCCTACGAGCAGTACTTC. It codes for CASSRGTATPSSYEQYF. The chain has TRBV7-2 and TRBJ2-7; 7 nucleotides match TRBD1. Looked up from germline, CDR1 is SGHTA and CDR2 is FQGNSA. The V and J ends lost 5 bases and 0 bases, in that order; junction bases with no gene match: 13. CDR3 length: 17 residues. The complete variable domain, with remaining parts taken from reference TRBV7-2 and TRBJ2-7, reads GAGVSQSPSNKVTEKGKDVELRCDPISGHTALYWYRQSLGQGLEFLIYFQGNSAPDKSGLPSDRFSAERTGGSVSTLTIQRTQQEDSAVYLCASSRGTATPSSYEQYFGPGTRLTVT.